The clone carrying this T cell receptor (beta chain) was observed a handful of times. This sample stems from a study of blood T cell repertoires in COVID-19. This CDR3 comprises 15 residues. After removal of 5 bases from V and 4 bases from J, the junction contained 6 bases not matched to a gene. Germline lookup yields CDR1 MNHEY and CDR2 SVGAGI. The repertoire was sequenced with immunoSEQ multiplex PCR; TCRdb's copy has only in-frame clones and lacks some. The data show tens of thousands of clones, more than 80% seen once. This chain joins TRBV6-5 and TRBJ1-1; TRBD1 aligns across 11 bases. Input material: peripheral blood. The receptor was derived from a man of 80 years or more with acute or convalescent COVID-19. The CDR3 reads CASSPTGQGGTEAFF. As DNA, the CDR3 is TGTGCCAGCAGTCCTACGGGACAGGGGGGCACTGAAGCTTTCTTT.